The clone carrying this T cell receptor beta chain came up once. The sample originates from a study of blood T cell repertoires in COVID-19. Study-level information: Donors in the United States, Italy and Spain gave samples during acute or convalescent COVID-19. From T cells, B-cell-depleted T cells, or PBMCs came the material, which was cDNA or gDNA.

CDR1 and CDR2 (germline): SGHRS, YFSETQ. The CDR3 is made up of 15 amino acids. Trimming cost V 4 bases and J 3 bases; bases outside gene matches: 7. In the original workflow: Reference gene primer amplification gave nucleated cell count estimates. The repertoire was sequenced with immunoSEQ multiplex PCR; TCRdb's copy has only in-frame clones and lacks some. V, J and clone size are those of that table, while D and trimming were read from the DNA. The repertoire has hundreds of thousands of clones, 87% of them found once; the top ten carry roughly 7.1%. The clonotype was recovered from a woman aged 45-60 years who had recovered from COVID-19. This chain connects TRBV5-1 to TRBJ2-7, with TRBD2 matching 10 bases. Sequencing was done on a sample of peripheral blood. The CDR3 DNA reads as TGCGCCAGCAGCAGAGGACTAGCGGCGAACTACGAGCAGTACTTC. Translation gives CASSRGLAANYEQYF.